The clone carrying this TCR beta chain was counted once. Its target is not known. The PCR had 60 Vbeta and 13 Jbeta primers. The data were produced by immunoSEQ multiplex PCR, yet TCRdb's version contains in-frame clones alone and is incomplete. The sample holds under 250,000 clones, roughly 84% seen once. Germline CDR1 reads SGHKS; CDR2 reads YYEKEE (reference sequence). After removal of 0 bases from V and 0 bases from J, the junction contained 5 bases not matched to a gene. The CDR3 has 17 amino acids. This entry comes from a study of cytomegalovirus exposure and HLA in healthy donors. About the study: A previous analysis identified approximately 120 million unique TCR beta sequences derived from roughly 190 million T cells.

The study's findings and limits: Later analysis revealed greater clonal expansion in HLA-associated TCR beta chains than in equally common others.

The sample taken for sequencing was PBMCs. V gene TRBV5-5 combines with J gene TRBJ1-4, with 7 positions matching TRBD1. The TCR was taken from a man between 45 and 60 years old in good health and CMV-seronegative. Here the CDR3 DNA reads TGTGCCAGCAGCTTGGTGCGGCAGGGGGCAACTAATGAAAAACTGTTTTTT. As protein: CASSLVRQGATNEKLFF.